This T cell receptor (beta chain) stems from a study of Graves' ophthalmopathy and Graves' hyperthyroidism. RNA transcripts were the source from which TCR beta CDR3 regions were amplified. Second-round multiplex PCR followed a first-round RT-PCR using HTBI primers. TCRdb called the multiplex PCR reads again in MiXCR, with one record for every CDR3 protein. The sample consists of roughly 400,000 distinct CDR3 sequences, about 18% of them appearing once. The germline CDR1 and CDR2 sequences are MDHEN and SYDVKM. Trimming at V came to 6 bases and at J to 1 base, leaving 10 bases not matched to a gene. The CDR3 spans 17 residues. This clonotype was found many times. The target antigen is unknown. Whole-study results and caveats: Also, most clonotypes expanded in the thyroid above 0.001 frequency appeared in blood.

The source is a woman aged 18-29 years with Graves' ophthalmopathy. Specimen: peripheral blood. J is TRBJ1-5 and V is TRBV28; TRBD1 aligns across 9 bases. The CDR3 loop is CASRSGQGRESNQPQHF. The CDR3 DNA reads TGTGCCAGCAGGTCGGGACAGGGCAGAGAGAGCAATCAGCCCCAGCATTTT.